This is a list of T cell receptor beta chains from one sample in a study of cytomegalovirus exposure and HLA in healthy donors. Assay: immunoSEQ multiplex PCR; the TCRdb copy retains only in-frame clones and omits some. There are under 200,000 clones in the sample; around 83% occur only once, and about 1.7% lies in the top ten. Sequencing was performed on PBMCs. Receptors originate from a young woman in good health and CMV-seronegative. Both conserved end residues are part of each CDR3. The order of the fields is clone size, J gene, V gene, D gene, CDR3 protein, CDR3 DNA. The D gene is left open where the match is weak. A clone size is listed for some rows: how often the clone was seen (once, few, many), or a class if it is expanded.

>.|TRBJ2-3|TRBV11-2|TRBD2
CASSPGLAVLTDTQYF
TGTGCCAGCAGCCCGGGACTAGCGGTACTCACAGATACGCAGTATTTT
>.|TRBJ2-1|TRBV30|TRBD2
CAWANGREILSDEQFF
TGTGCCTGGGCCAACGGGCGGGAGATCCTCTCGGATGAGCAGTTCTTC
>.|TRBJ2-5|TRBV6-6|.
CASRPLQGLEETQYF
TGTGCCAGCAGACCACTCCAGGGGTTGGAAGAGACCCAGTACTTC
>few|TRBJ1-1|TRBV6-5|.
CASSYRDTGTEAFF
TGTGCCAGCAGTTACCGGGACACAGGAACTGAAGCTTTCTTT
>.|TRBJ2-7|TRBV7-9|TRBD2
CASSPTQGGARYEQYF
TGTGCCAGCAGCCCTACCCAGGGAGGGGCGCGGTACGAGCAGTACTTC
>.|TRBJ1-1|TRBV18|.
CASSSGTEAFF
TGTGCCAGCTCTTCGGGCACTGAAGCTTTCTTT
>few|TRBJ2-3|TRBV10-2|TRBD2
CASSEGTAGGPSQAQYF
TGCGCCAGCAGTGAGGGGACGGCGGGAGGGCCTTCTCAAGCGCAGTATTTT
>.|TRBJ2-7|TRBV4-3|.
CASGPERQVYEQYF
TGCGCCAGCGGCCCGGAAAGACAGGTCTACGAGCAGTACTTC
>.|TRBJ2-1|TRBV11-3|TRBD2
CASSSTSGPAYNEQFF
TGTGCCAGCAGCTCAACTAGCGGGCCCGCCTACAATGAGCAGTTCTTC
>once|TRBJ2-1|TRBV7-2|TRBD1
CASSYPGQGMGSSYNEQFF
TGTGCCAGCAGCTATCCGGGACAGGGGATGGGAAGCTCCTACAATGAGCAGTTCTTC
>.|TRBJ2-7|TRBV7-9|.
CASSFAGSYEQYF
TGTGCCAGCAGCTTTGCGGGGTCCTACGAGCAGTACTTC
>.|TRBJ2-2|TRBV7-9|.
CASSPQDSGELFF
TGTGCCAGCAGCCCACAAGATTCAGGGGAGCTGTTTTTT
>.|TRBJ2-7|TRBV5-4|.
CASSLELLEAGLGEQYF
TGTGCCAGCAGCTTGGAGCTCCTCGAGGCAGGGCTCGGCGAGCAGTACTTC
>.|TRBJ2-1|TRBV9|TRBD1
CASSVDPTGGPSYNEQFF
TGTGCCAGCAGCGTAGACCCGACAGGGGGCCCCTCCTACAATGAGCAGTTCTTC
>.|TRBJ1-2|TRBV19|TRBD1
CASSPETGGKRGYTF
TGTGCCAGTAGCCCCGAAACAGGGGGAAAGCGTGGCTACACCTTC
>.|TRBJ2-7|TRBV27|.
CASSYQGTYEQYF
TGTGCCAGCAGTTACCAGGGGACCTACGAGCAGTACTTC
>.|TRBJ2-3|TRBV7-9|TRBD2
CASRLTGASGGPTQYF
TGTGCCAGCAGGTTGACTGGGGCTAGCGGAGGTCCTACGCAGTATTTT
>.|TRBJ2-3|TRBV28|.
CASSPRRSSTDTQYF
TGTGCCAGCAGCCCTAGGCGATCTAGCACAGATACGCAGTATTTT
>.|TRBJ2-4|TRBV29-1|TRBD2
CSASGGMKNIQYF
TGCAGCGCCTCGGGGGGGATGAAAAACATTCAGTACTTC
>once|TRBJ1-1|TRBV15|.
CATSPREVGVETEAFF
TGTGCCACCAGCCCCCGAGAAGTCGGGGTAGAAACTGAAGCTTTCTTT
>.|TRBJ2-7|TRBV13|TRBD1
CASSLSMDRVHEQYF
TGTGCCAGCAGCTTGAGTATGGACAGGGTGCACGAGCAGTACTTC
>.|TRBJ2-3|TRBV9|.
CASSGLLDTQYF
TGTGCCAGCAGCGGGCTGCTAGATACGCAGTATTTT
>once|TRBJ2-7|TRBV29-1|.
CSVLAGNYEQYF
TGCAGCGTCCTGGCGGGGAACTACGAGCAGTACTTC
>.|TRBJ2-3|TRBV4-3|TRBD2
CASSQDQVAGSTDTQYF
TGCGCCAGCAGCCAAGATCAGGTAGCGGGTAGCACAGATACGCAGTATTTT
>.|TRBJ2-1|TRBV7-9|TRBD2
CARAPRGSKDEQFF
TGTGCCAGGGCCCCCCGCGGGAGTAAGGATGAGCAGTTCTTC
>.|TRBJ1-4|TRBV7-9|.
CASSKGVNNEKLFF
TGTGCCAGCAGCAAGGGGGTAAATAATGAAAAACTGTTTTTT
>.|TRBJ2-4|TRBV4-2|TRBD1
CASSQPGGDIQYF
TGTGCCAGCAGCCAACCAGGGGGAGACATTCAGTACTTC
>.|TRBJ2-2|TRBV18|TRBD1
CASSPIGTVNTGELFF
TGTGCCAGCTCACCCATCGGGACAGTAAACACCGGGGAGCTGTTTTTT
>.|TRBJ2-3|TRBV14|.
CASCYSDTQYF
TGTGCCAGCTGCTACTCCGATACGCAGTATTTT
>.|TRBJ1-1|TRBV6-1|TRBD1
CASILGTGGNTEAFF
TGTGCCAGCATATTAGGGACAGGGGGGAACACTGAAGCTTTCTTT